This T cell receptor beta chain was identified in a study of shared clonotypes between healthy human individuals. Genomic DNA of each subset was evenly split across several immunoSEQ plates. The table came from immunoSEQ multiplex PCR; TCRdb's copy has only in-frame clones and leaves some out. The sample lists 2 million to 2.5 million clones; under 95% were seen once. Naive CD45RA+ and memory CD45RA-negative subsets were split from CD4+ cells. CDR1 and CDR2 (germline): LNHDA, SQIVND (reference sequence). The CDR3 spans 19 residues. Trimming took 4 bases from V and 4 from J; bases not matched to a gene: 20.

The sequenced sample consisted of naive CD4+ T cells from PBMCs. As to subset: CD45RA+ positively selected. The J gene is TRBJ2-3, the V gene TRBV19, with 7 bases matching TRBD1. The TCR originated in a man younger than 30 in good health. Some clones in this sample may be carry-over from other donors' samples. DNA for the CDR3: TGTGCCAGTAGTACCCGACGCCCGACAGGGTCGCAACCCCCAGATACGCAGTATTTT. Amino acid sequence: CASSTRRPTGSQPPDTQYF.